This T cell receptor beta chain was identified during a study of T cells after somatic rescue of genetic block. Generated by immunoSEQ multiplex PCR, the TCRdb table keeps only in-frame clones and is missing some. The table includes 10,000 to 15,000 clones, over 65% detected once. The trim removed 0 bases at V and 2 bases at J, leaving 17 bases unmatched. The CDR3 runs 19 residues. Germline CDR1 reads GTSNPN; CDR2 reads SVGIG (reference sequence). The V call is TRBV30, the J call TRBJ2-5; 8 bases fit TRBD2. This receptor was identified in a boy under 18. The specimen was peripheral blood mononuclear cells (PBMCs). DNA for the CDR3: TGTGCCTGGAGTGTACTACCCCCCGGACTAGCCTGGGGTCAAGAGACCCAGTACTTC. Translation: CAWSVLPPGLAWGQETQYF.